These T cell receptor beta chains were read from a single sample in a study of blood T cell repertoires in COVID-19. Clones were read by immunoSEQ multiplex PCR, and TCRdb kept only the in-frame ones, dropping some. The table includes about 110,000 clones, approximately 82% detected once. Material: peripheral blood. The receptors were sampled from an older woman with acute or convalescent COVID-19. The CDR3 runs from the conserved cysteine through the conserved F or W. The D gene is left open where the match is weak. The size field is filled for only some rows; it gives once, few, many or a size class.

size: NA
V: TRBV11-1
D: TRBD2
J: TRBJ2-1
DNA: TGTGCCAGCAGCCGGGGACTAGCGGAGAATGAGCAGTTCTTC
CDR3: CASSRGLAENEQFF

size: NA
V: TRBV29-1
D: TRBD1
J: TRBJ2-3
DNA: TGCAGCGGGGGACAGGGGGTTAGCACAGATACGCAGTATTTT
CDR3: CSGGQGVSTDTQYF

size: NA
V: TRBV18
D: TRBD2
J: TRBJ2-7
DNA: TGTGCCAGCTCACCAGTACTAGCGGGGTATACCTACGAGCAGTACTTC
CDR3: CASSPVLAGYTYEQYF

size: NA
V: TRBV2
D: NA
J: TRBJ2-5
DNA: TGTGCCAGCAGCCAGGGGAAAGAGACCCAGTACTTC
CDR3: CASSQGKETQYF

size: NA
V: TRBV21-1
D: NA
J: TRBJ2-2
DNA: TGTGCCAGCAGCAAAGTGTGGGCAAACCCCACCGGGGAGCTGTTTTTT
CDR3: CASSKVWANPTGELFF

size: NA
V: TRBV19
D: NA
J: TRBJ1-5
DNA: TGTGCCAGTAGTACAGGTCGGTTTTATGGTCAGCCCCAGCATTTT
CDR3: CASSTGRFYGQPQHF

size: NA
V: TRBV5-4
D: TRBD2
J: TRBJ2-3
DNA: TGTGCCAGCAGCTTGGTAGCGGGAGGTAGCGCAGATACGCAGTATTTT
CDR3: CASSLVAGGSADTQYF

size: few
V: TRBV6-5
D: TRBD1
J: TRBJ1-5
DNA: TGTGCCAGCCTCGACAGGGGGGTTAGGAATCAGCCCCAGCATTTT
CDR3: CASLDRGVRNQPQHF

size: NA
V: TRBV10-3
D: NA
J: TRBJ2-7
DNA: TGTGCCATCAGGAAACAGGGAGACGAGCAGTACTTC
CDR3: CAIRKQGDEQYF

size: NA
V: TRBV5-1
D: NA
J: TRBJ2-6
DNA: TGCGCCAGCAGCTCCCAGGGTGCTGGGGCCAACGTCCTGACTTTC
CDR3: CASSSQGAGANVLTF

size: NA
V: TRBV2
D: TRBD1
J: TRBJ1-4
DNA: TGTGCCACTATCAGGGGGTTGAATGAAAAACTGTTTTTT
CDR3: CATIRGLNEKLFF